This is a list of T cell receptor beta chains from one sample in a study of blood T cell repertoires in COVID-19. TCRdb keeps only in-frame clones here, not all; method: immunoSEQ multiplex PCR. Of fewer than 200,000 clones in the sample, roughly 86% were seen once. Sequencing input: PBMCs or T cells enriched from blood (not recorded which). These receptors were taken from a woman aged 40 to 55 in a cohort exposed to, infected with or recovered from COVID-19 (not recorded which). Both conserved end residues are part of each CDR3. The D gene is left open where the match is weak. A row's size may be missing; if present it is once, few, many or a size class.

CDR3 DNA	CDR3 protein	D gene	clone size	J gene	V gene
TGTGCCACCAGTGATTACGGGAGGACCACAGATACGCAGTATTTT	CATSDYGRTTDTQYF	TRBD2	NA	TRBJ2-3	TRBV24-1
TGTGCCAGCAGCGTAGCGGGGTCCAACACCGGGGAGCTGTTTTTT	CASSVAGSNTGELFF	NA	NA	TRBJ2-2	TRBV9
TGTGCCAGCAGTTATGGACTAGCTACTGAGCAGTTCTTC	CASSYGLATEQFF	TRBD2	NA	TRBJ2-1	TRBV2
TGCGCCAGCAGCCAGCCACAGGGTAGCAATCAGCCCCAGCATTTT	CASSQPQGSNQPQHF	NA	NA	TRBJ1-5	TRBV5-1
TGCGCCAGCAGCTTGGAACCGACAGGGCGGGGAGCTTTCTTT	CASSLEPTGRGAFF	TRBD1	once	TRBJ1-1	TRBV5-1
TGTGCCAGCAGCCTAGACAGGGTCAACACTGAAGCTTTCTTT	CASSLDRVNTEAFF	TRBD1	NA	TRBJ1-1	TRBV6-5
TGTGCCAGCTCACCACTATGGCCGGGAGGCGAGCAGTACTTC	CASSPLWPGGEQYF	TRBD2	few	TRBJ2-7	TRBV18
TGTGCCATCAGTGAGACTAGCGGAATCCAAGAGACCCAGTACTTC	CAISETSGIQETQYF	TRBD2	NA	TRBJ2-5	TRBV10-3
TGTGCCAGTAGTATAGCTAGCGGGGTCTACGAGCAGTACTTC	CASSIASGVYEQYF	TRBD2	NA	TRBJ2-7	TRBV19
TGTGCCAGCAGTTCCATTGACACACGCACAGATACGCAGTATTTT	CASSSIDTRTDTQYF	NA	NA	TRBJ2-3	TRBV28
TGTGCCATCGACGTCAGGGGAGTTGGCACTGAAGCTTTCTTT	CAIDVRGVGTEAFF	NA	NA	TRBJ1-1	TRBV10-3
TGTGCCAGCAGCCAAGAATTCGGACTAGCGGCAACCTACGAGCAGTACTTC	CASSQEFGLAATYEQYF	TRBD2	NA	TRBJ2-7	TRBV3-1/TRBV3-2
TGTGCCAGCAGCTTAGGACTAGCGGCCTACAATGAGCAGTTCTTC	CASSLGLAAYNEQFF	TRBD2	NA	TRBJ2-1	TRBV5-4
TGTGCCAGCAGCCCGACCGGGTTCCCCACCGGGGAGCTGTTTTTT	CASSPTGFPTGELFF	NA	NA	TRBJ2-2	TRBV5-5
TGTGCCAGCAGTTTGGAGGCGGGGAGAGGAAACACCATATATTTT	CASSLEAGRGNTIYF	NA	NA	TRBJ1-3	TRBV28
TGTGCCAGCTCCTTTAGGGGTTCCGGGGAGCTGTTTTTT	CASSFRGSGELFF	NA	NA	TRBJ2-2	TRBV28
TGTGCCATCAGTGTTGGACAGGGGAACTATGGCTACACCTTC	CAISVGQGNYGYTF	TRBD1	NA	TRBJ1-2	TRBV10-3
TGTGCCAGCAGCCGGCAAGACCAAGAGACCCAGTACTTC	CASSRQDQETQYF	NA	NA	TRBJ2-5	TRBV14
TGTGCCAGCAGCTTACAAGTGACAGGGTACGGCACTGAAGCTTTCTTT	CASSLQVTGYGTEAFF	TRBD1	once	TRBJ1-1	TRBV7-2
TGTGCCAGCAGCGTAGAAGGAGGGAGGGCCAACGTCCTGACTTTC	CASSVEGGRANVLTF	NA	NA	TRBJ2-6	TRBV9
TGTGCCAGCAGTACCGAGACAGAAGTTAACTATGGCTACACCTTC	CASSTETEVNYGYTF	NA	NA	TRBJ1-2	TRBV6-6
TGTGCCAGTAGTATAGGTCGACAGGGCATCCACGAGCAGTACTTC	CASSIGRQGIHEQYF	TRBD1	NA	TRBJ2-7	TRBV19
TGTGCCAGCAGTTTATCAGTTGAGACCCAGTACTTC	CASSLSVETQYF	NA	many	TRBJ2-5	TRBV28
TGTGCCAGCAGTCCGACAGGGGCTAGGGCTGAAGCTTTCTTT	CASSPTGARAEAFF	TRBD1	few	TRBJ1-1	TRBV28
TGTGCCAGCAGCGGCGACGCGTACGGCGGGGGAGCCAAAAACATTCAGTACTTC	CASSGDAYGGGAKNIQYF	TRBD2	NA	TRBJ2-4	TRBV7-9
TGTGCCAGCAGCTTACTAGCGGGGGATATGAAGTTCTTC	CASSLLAGDMKFF	TRBD2	once	TRBJ2-1	TRBV7-9
TGTGCCATTAGGAAAGGGGACAGTTACTATGGCTACACCTTC	CAIRKGDSYYGYTF	TRBD1	NA	TRBJ1-2	TRBV10-3
TGTGCCAGCAGCCTAGGCAGCGGGGGTTACACAGATACGCAGTATTTT	CASSLGSGGYTDTQYF	TRBD2	NA	TRBJ2-3	TRBV7-9
TGCAGCGTTGAAGATCGCGACAGAACCTACGAGCAGTACTTC	CSVEDRDRTYEQYF	NA	NA	TRBJ2-7	TRBV29-1
TGTGCCAGCTCACCAGGGCCGAACACCGGGGAGCTGTTTTTT	CASSPGPNTGELFF	NA	once	TRBJ2-2	TRBV18
TGTGTCAGAAGCCCGAGAGGGCAGTTCTTC	CVRSPRGQFF	NA	NA	TRBJ2-1	TRBV7-5
TGTGCCAGCAGCCACCGGGAGACTCATTACGAGCAGTACTTC	CASSHRETHYEQYF	NA	NA	TRBJ2-7	TRBV3-1/TRBV3-2
TGTGCCAGCAGCCCACGGACTAGCGGGAATTGGCGCACCGGGGAGCTGTTTTTT	CASSPRTSGNWRTGELFF	TRBD2	NA	TRBJ2-2	TRBV11-3
TGTGCCAGCAGTTACCGGGACAGGGGGTCTTACGAGCAGTACTTC	CASSYRDRGSYEQYF	TRBD1	NA	TRBJ2-7	TRBV28
TGTGCCAGTAGTATCTCGGGAAGCTCCTACGAGCAGTACTTC	CASSISGSSYEQYF	NA	NA	TRBJ2-7	TRBV19
TGTGCCAGCAGCTCGTCCCGGGACAGGGTACGGGCTTTCTTT	CASSSSRDRVRAFF	TRBD1	few	TRBJ1-1	TRBV7-9
TGTGCCAGCAGGGCAACCGGGACAGGCTATGGCTACACCTTC	CASRATGTGYGYTF	TRBD1	few	TRBJ1-2	TRBV28
TGTGCCAGCAGTTATAAAGCGGGAGGGTCCGAGCAGTACTTC	CASSYKAGGSEQYF	TRBD2	NA	TRBJ2-7	TRBV7-2
TGTGCCAGCAGTCAGGGATTCTATGGCTACACCTTC	CASSQGFYGYTF	NA	NA	TRBJ1-2	TRBV6-2/TRBV6-3
TGCAGCGCCTCACAGGGGGCTCCCAACTATGGCTACACCTTC	CSASQGAPNYGYTF	TRBD1	NA	TRBJ1-2	TRBV29-1
TGTGCCAGCAGTTTCTTCTACAGGACAGCTTTCTTT	CASSFFYRTAFF	NA	NA	TRBJ1-1	TRBV6-6
TGTGCCAGCAGCAAACCAGGGACTAGCGGGAGATATACGCAGTATTTT	CASSKPGTSGRYTQYF	NA	NA	TRBJ2-3	TRBV21-1
TGTGCCAGCAGCCAAGTGTCAGGATTAGGAGAGACCCAGTACTTC	CASSQVSGLGETQYF	NA	NA	TRBJ2-5	TRBV3-1/TRBV3-2
TGCGCCGTTCTGCGGCGGGACGGTGGCTACACCTTC	CAVLRRDGGYTF	NA	NA	TRBJ1-2	TRBV10-1
TGTGCCAGTAGTACAAATAACGGACGGGGGGTCAACTATGGCTACACCTTC	CASSTNNGRGVNYGYTF	NA	NA	TRBJ1-2	TRBV19
TGTGCCAGCAGTGCTCTAGTGTCTGTCGACATTCAGTACTTC	CASSALVSVDIQYF	NA	NA	TRBJ2-4	TRBV27
TGTGCCAGCAGCCAAGTTTGGCTAGCGGGAGAATGGGTCAAAAACATTCAGTACTTC	CASSQVWLAGEWVKNIQYF	TRBD2	few	TRBJ2-4	TRBV3-1/TRBV3-2
TGTGCCAGCAGCTTTGACAGGAAAAACACTGAAGCTTTCTTT	CASSFDRKNTEAFF	NA	NA	TRBJ1-1	TRBV5-4
TGTGCCAGCAGCCAAGAACTAGCGAGTTACAATGAGCAGTTCTTC	CASSQELASYNEQFF	TRBD2	NA	TRBJ2-1	TRBV3-1/TRBV3-2
TGTGCCACCAGCAGAGATGGGGAGGGTACTTTCTTT	CATSRDGEGTFF	NA	NA	TRBJ1-1	TRBV15
TGCAGCGTGGAAACGAGGACTGAAGCTTTCTTT	CSVETRTEAFF	NA	NA	TRBJ1-1	TRBV29-1
TGCAGCGTTGAAGATCTGTCTCCCAGGGAAGCTTTCTTT	CSVEDLSPREAFF	NA	few	TRBJ1-1	TRBV29-1